This T cell receptor beta chain was obtained from a study of identical twins (dated by TCRdb to about 2016). Background on the whole study: To test whether fetal clonotypes persist, the study used deep sequencing on TCR alpha and beta repertoires from monozygotic twins, unrelated adults of various ages, and cord blood. To rule out contamination, the twin experiments were replicated at different times with different library preparation protocols. Overall results and qualifications from the work: Abundant cord blood beta clonotypes carried fewer insertions; young adult naive repertoires showed a weaker similar trend, while memory repertoires showed none. Invariant T cells such as MAIT and iNKT could partly confound zero-insertion analyses, although diverse VJ usage argued against such confounding for most clonotypes. A weaker excess of twin sharing was found in beta out-of-frame sequences because the signal-to-noise ratio was lowered by fewer shared sequences. Conclusions relied on cross-sectional statistical analysis, since the same donors could not be followed over many years. In monozygotic twins, recombination models systematically underestimated out-of-frame TCR alpha sharing, but the models matched the sharing seen between unrelated individuals. Compared with coincidental sharing between unrelated individuals, out-of-frame TCR alpha sequences shared between twins showed an excess of sequences with low generation probability.

In this sample, this clonotype turned up a few times. Its binding antigen is unknown. Nothing much larger sits one base from this clone, and base qualities are not available. The germline V gene encodes CDR1 MDHEN and CDR2 SYDVKM. The junction shows trimming of 2 bases on V and 8 bases on J, plus 18 bases between the germline ends. From the cysteine through the phenylalanine, the CDR3 covers 15 amino acids. Just the 45-base CDR3 DNA is kept, in frame starting at base 1. Every donor was a healthy Caucasian. The twin cohort comprised three pairs of female monozygotic twins, all aged about 18 to 29 years. CD4+ and CD8+ T cell populations were isolated with positive isolation kits from Invitrogen. Library preparation used 5' RACE. The reads were generated on an Illumina HiSeq 2000. A universal primer binding site was added through template switching, and the final cDNA carried a unique molecular identifier so that TCR cDNA molecules could be counted accurately. Specific primers in the conserved constant-segment region were used to synthesize first-strand cDNA for the TCR alpha and beta chains. To control for contamination, every cDNA library was double barcoded, receiving both a SMART-Mk sample barcode and Illumina barcodes. TruSeq adapter sequences, together with Illumina sample barcodes, were added in two successive PCR steps. The Illumina HiSeq platform was used with custom primers to sequence TCR alpha and beta cDNA libraries. Under the source paper's analysis protocol: MiGEC was used to process raw reads and extract unique molecular identifiers, and MiXCR was used to find CDR3 positions. For each individual, recombination models were inferred using an EM algorithm with the repgenHMM and IGoR tools. Shared clonotypes were analyzed with the tcR package in R, and sharing was normalized by the product of cloneset sizes. To study raw recombination without the effects of thymic and clonal selection, out-of-frame nonproductive sequences were analyzed. TCRdb trimmed public reads at Q25 via fastp, called clones via MiXCR and kept in-frame beta chains. CDR3 protein sequences are deduplicated, and each keeps its most common genes and DNA. The V and J calls here are based on TCRdb, not the publication. The sample contains 250,000 to 350,000 distinct CDR3 sequences, just under 9.5% of them found a single time. Jointly, the top ten make up under 7.5% of the sample.

The data also belong to a second study, concerning yellow fever vaccine responses in identical twins. The second study also describes: According to the authors, in identical twins the way T cells responded to vaccination appeared partly convergent and partly personalized. The study precisely tracked vaccine-responding T cell clones in identical twins.

This sequence uses TRBV28 and TRBJ1-2, and possibly TRBD1, on 5 matching bases. The source of this sequence is a woman between 18 and 29 years old in good health. The sequencing input was CD8+ T cells sorted from blood. The CDR3: CASSLRRDPKGGYTF. DNA sequence: TGTGCCAGCAGTTTAAGGAGGGACCCCAAAGGAGGCTACACCTTC.